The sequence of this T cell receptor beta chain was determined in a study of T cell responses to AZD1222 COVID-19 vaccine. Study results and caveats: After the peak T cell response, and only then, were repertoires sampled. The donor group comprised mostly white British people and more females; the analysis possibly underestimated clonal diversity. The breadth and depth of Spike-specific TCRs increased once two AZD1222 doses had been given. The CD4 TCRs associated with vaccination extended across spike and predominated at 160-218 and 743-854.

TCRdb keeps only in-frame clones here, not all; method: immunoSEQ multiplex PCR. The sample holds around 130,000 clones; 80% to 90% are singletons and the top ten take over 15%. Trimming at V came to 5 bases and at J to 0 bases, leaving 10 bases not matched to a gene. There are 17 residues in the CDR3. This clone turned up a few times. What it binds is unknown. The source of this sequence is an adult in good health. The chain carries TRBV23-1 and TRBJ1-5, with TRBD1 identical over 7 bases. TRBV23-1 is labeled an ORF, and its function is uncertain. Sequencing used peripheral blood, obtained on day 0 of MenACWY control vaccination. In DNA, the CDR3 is TGCGCCAGCAGTTTTGAATGGGACAGCGATAGCAATCAGCCCCAGCATTTT. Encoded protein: CASSFEWDSDSNQPQHF.